This T cell receptor beta chain came from a study of blood T cells in healthy people across ages. Study-level findings and limits: Unsorted PBMCs ruled out conclusive naive versus antigen-experienced comparison.

This clonotype was observed at least ten times. The antigen is unknown. With a J-beta primer mix and a sample-barcoded 5' primer, a second PCR ran about 7 to 12 cycles. TCRdb processed the 5' RACE reads anew with MiXCR; each CDR3 protein has one entry. The sample consists of more than 900,000 distinct CDR3 sequences, 25% to 30% of them appearing once. Germline CDR1 is MDHEN and CDR2 is SYDVKM. The CDR3 loop spans 14 amino acids. V lost 6 bases and J 3 bases, leaving 15 bases between the germline ends. In addition, the sample was reused for a study of T cells of mothers and their children. That study adds: Similar effects of thymic selection on TCR recombination output were recorded in related and unrelated pairs. Normalized overlap was always slightly, never significantly, higher in related than unrelated mother-child pairs.

Sequenced: blood. The genes are TRBV28 and TRBJ2-7; no clear D gene. The source is a woman in her thirties or forties in good health. The CDR3 loop is CASSSGGSIYEQYF. The CDR3 DNA is TGTGCCAGCAGCTCAGGCGGTTCCATCTACGAGCAGTACTTC.